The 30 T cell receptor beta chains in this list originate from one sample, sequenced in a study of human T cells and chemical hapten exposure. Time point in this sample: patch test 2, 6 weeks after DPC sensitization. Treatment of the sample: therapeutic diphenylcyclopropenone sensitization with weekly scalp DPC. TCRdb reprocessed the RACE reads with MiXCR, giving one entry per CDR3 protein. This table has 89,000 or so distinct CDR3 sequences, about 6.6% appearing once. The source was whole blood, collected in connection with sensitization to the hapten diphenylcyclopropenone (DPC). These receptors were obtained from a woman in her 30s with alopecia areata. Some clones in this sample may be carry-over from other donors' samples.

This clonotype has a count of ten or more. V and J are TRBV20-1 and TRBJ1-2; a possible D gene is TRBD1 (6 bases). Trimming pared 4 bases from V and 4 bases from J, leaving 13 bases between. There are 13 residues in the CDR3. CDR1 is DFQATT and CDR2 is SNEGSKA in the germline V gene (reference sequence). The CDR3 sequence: CSATRLDSYGYTF. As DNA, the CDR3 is TGCAGTGCTACGCGACTGGACAGCTATGGCTACACCTTC.

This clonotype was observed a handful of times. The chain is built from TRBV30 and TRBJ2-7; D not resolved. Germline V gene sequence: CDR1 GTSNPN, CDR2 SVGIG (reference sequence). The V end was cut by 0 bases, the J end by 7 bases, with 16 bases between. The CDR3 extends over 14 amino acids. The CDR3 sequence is CAWSVLLWVGEQYF. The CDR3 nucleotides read TGTGCCTGGAGTGTACTATTATGGGTTGGGGAGCAGTACTTC.

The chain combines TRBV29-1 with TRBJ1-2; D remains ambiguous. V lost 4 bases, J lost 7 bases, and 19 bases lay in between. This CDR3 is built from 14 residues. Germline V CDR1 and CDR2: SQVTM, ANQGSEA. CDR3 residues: CSVANAEKGVGYTF. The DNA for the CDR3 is TGCAGCGTTGCGAATGCTGAAAAGGGCGTTGGCTACACCTTC.

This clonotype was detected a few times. CDR3 DNA: TGTGCCAGCAGTCTTTCCACAGGAACCCTCGTTAACTATGGCTACACCTTC. Its translation is CASSLSTGTLVNYGYTF. The chain carries TRBV27 and TRBJ1-2; the D gene is possibly TRBD1 (5 bases). V gave up 5 bases and J gave up 1 base, with 20 bases separating them. Germline loops: CDR1 MNHEY, CDR2 SMNVEV (reference sequence). CDR3 length: 17 residues.

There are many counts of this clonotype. The CDR3, as DNA: TGTGCCAGCAGTTTAGCGTCTACTGAAGCTTTCTTT. Translated, it gives CASSLASTEAFF. The V and J genes are TRBV12-3 or TRBV12-4 and TRBJ1-1; no definite D call. The length of the CDR3 is 12 residues. V was pared by 0 bases and J by 5 bases, with 4 bases between.

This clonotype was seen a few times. The CDR3 DNA sequence: TGTGCCACCCAGCCAGGGGGCACAGATACGCAGTATTTT. It is translated as CATQPGGTDTQYF. The chain joins TRBV6-1 to TRBJ2-3; a possible D gene is TRBD1 (6 bases). The CDR3 has 13 residues. Germline lookup yields CDR1 MNHNS and CDR2 SASEGT. The V end was cut by 10 bases, the J end by 1 base, with 12 bases between.

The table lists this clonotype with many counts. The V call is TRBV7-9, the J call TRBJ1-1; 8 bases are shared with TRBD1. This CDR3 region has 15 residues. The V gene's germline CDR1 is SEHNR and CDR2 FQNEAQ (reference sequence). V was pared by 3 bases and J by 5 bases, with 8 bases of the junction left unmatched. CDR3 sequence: CASSFPGQGNTEAFF. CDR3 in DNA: TGTGCCAGCAGCTTCCCAGGACAGGGAAATACTGAAGCTTTCTTT.

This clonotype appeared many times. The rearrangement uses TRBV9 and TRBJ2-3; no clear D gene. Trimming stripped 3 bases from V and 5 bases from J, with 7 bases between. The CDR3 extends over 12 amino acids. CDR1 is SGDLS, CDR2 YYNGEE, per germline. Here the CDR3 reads CASSDFLDTQYF. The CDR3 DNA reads TGTGCCAGCAGCGATTTTCTAGATACGCAGTATTTT.

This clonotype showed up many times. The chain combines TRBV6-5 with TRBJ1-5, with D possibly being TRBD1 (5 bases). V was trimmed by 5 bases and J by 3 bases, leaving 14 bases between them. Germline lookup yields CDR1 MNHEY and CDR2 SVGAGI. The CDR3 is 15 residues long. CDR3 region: CASSPRDAHNQPQHF. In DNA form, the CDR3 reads TGTGCCAGCAGTCCACGGGACGCCCACAATCAGCCCCAGCATTTT.

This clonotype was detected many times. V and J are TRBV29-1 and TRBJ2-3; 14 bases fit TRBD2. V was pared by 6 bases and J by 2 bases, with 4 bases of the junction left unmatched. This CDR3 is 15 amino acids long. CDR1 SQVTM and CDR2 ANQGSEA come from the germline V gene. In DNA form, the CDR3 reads TGCAGCGTCGGGACTAGCGGGGGTTTCACAGATACGCAGTATTTT. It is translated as CSVGTSGGFTDTQYF.

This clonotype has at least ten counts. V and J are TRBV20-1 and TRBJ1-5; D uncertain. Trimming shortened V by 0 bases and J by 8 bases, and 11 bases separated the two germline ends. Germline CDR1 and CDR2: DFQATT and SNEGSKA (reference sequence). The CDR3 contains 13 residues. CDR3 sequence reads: CSARDLAGKPQHF. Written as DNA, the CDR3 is TGCAGTGCTAGAGATCTGGCTGGGAAGCCCCAGCATTTT.

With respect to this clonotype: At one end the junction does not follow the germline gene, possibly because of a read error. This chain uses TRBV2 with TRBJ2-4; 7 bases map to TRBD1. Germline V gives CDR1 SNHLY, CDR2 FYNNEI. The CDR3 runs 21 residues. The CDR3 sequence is CASSEGGRRYLLELAKNIQYF. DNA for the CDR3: TGTGCCAGCAGCGAAGGGGGCAGAAGGTACCTGCTGGAGCTAGCCAAAAACATTCAGTACTTC.

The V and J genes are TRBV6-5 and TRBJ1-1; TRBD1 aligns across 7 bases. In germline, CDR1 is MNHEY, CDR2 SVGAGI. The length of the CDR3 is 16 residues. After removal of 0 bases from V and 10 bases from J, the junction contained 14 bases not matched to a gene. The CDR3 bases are TGTGCCAGCAGTTACTCGTCATTTGGACAGGCCGCGCGAGCTTTCTTT. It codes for CASSYSSFGQAARAFF.

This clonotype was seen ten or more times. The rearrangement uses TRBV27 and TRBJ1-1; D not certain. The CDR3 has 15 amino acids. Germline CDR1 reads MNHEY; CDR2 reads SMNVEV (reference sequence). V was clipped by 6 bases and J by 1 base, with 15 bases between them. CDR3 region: CASRHQIVANTEAFF. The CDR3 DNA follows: TGTGCCAGCAGGCACCAGATCGTGGCGAACACTGAAGCTTTCTTT.

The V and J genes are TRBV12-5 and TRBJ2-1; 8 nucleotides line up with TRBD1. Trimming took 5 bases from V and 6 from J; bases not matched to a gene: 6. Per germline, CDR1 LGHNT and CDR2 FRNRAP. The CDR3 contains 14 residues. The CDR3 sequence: CASGTGQGVNEQFF. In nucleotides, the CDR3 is TGTGCTAGTGGTACCGGACAGGGCGTCAATGAGCAGTTCTTC.

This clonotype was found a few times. CDR3 DNA sequence: TGTGCCAGCTCACCAGCCCAGTCAGGGGCACAGGGGGCCGTCTATGGCTACACCTTC. Its protein is CASSPAQSGAQGAVYGYTF. This sequence joins TRBV18 and TRBJ1-2; 9 bases agree with TRBD1. Germline CDR1 and CDR2: KGHSH and LQKENI. The CDR3 is 19 amino acids. V lost 2 bases and J lost 4; bases outside the gene matches: 17.

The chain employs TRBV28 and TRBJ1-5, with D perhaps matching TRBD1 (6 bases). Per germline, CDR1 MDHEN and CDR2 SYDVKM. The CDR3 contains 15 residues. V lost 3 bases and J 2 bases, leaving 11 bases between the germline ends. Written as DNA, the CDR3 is TGTGCCAGCAGTTTCCCAGGGGAGGGCAATCAGCCCCAGCATTTT. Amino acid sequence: CASSFPGEGNQPQHF. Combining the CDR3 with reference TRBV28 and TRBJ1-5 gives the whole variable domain DVKVTQSSRYLVKRTGEKVFLECVQDMDHENMFWYRQDPGLGLRLIYFSYDVKMKEKGDIPEGYSVSREKKERFSLILESASTNQTSMYLCASSFPGEGNQPQHFGDGTRLSIL.

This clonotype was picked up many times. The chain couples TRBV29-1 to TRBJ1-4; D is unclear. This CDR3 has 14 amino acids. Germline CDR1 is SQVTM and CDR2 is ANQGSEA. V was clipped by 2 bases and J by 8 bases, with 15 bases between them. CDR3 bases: TGCAGCGTTGAAATCGTCCCGAATAGGGAAAAACTGTTTTTT. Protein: CSVEIVPNREKLFF.

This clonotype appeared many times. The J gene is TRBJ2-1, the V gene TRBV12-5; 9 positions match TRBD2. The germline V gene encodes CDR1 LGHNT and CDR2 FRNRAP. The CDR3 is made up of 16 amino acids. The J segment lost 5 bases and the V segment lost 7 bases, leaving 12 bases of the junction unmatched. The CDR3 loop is CASAPRGLAGNNEQFF. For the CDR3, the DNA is TGTGCTAGTGCCCCGCGCGGTCTAGCGGGGAACAATGAGCAGTTCTTC.

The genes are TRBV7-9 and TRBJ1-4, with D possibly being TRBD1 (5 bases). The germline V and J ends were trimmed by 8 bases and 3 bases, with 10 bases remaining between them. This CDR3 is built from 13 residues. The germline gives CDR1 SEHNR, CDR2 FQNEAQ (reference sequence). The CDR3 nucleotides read TGTGCCAGCTCCGGGGGTTCTAATGAAAAACTGTTTTTT. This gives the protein CASSGGSNEKLFF.

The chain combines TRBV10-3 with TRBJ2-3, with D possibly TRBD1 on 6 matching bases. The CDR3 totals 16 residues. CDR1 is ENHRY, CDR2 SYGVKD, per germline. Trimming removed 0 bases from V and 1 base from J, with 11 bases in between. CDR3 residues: CAISESGGPGTDTQYF. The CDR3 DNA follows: TGTGCCATCAGTGAGTCAGGGGGTCCGGGCACAGATACGCAGTATTTT.

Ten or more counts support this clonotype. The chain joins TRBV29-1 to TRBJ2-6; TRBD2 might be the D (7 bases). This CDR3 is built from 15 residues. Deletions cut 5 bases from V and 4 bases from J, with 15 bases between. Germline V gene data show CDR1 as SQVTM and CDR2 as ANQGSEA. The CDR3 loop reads CSVSDGGLGANVLTF. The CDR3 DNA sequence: TGCAGCGTTAGTGACGGGGGGCTAGGGGCCAACGTCCTGACTTTC.

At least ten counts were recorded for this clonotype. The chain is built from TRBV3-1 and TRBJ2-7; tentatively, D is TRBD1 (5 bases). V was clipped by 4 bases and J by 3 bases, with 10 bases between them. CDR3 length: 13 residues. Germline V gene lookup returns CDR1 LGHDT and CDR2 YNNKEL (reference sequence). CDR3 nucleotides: TGTGCCAGCAGCCGGGGCAGTGTCTACGAGCAGTACTTC. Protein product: CASSRGSVYEQYF.

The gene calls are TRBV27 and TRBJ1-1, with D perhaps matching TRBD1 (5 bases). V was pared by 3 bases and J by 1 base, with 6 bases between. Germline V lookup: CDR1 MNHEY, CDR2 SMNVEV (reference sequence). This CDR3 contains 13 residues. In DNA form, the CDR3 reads TGTGCCAGCAGTTTCGGGACGAACACTGAAGCTTTCTTT. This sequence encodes CASSFGTNTEAFF.

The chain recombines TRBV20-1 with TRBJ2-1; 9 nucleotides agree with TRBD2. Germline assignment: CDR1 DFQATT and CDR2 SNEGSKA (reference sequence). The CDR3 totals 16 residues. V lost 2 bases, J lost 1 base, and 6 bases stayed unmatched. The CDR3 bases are TGCAGTGCTAGATACCTAGCGGGAATGTCCTACAATGAGCAGTTCTTC. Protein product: CSARYLAGMSYNEQFF.

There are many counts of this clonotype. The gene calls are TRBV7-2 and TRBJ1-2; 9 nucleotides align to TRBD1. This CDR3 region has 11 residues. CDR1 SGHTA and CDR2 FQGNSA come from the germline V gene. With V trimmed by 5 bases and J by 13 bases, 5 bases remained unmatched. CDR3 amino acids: CASSNRGLVTF. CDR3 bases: TGTGCCAGCAGCAACAGGGGGCTTGTCACCTTC.

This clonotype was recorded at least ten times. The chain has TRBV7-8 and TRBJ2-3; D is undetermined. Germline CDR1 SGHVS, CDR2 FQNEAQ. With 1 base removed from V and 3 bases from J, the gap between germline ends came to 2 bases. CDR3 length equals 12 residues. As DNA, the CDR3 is TGTGCCAGCAGCTTAGAAACAGATACGCAGTATTTT. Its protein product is CASSLETDTQYF.

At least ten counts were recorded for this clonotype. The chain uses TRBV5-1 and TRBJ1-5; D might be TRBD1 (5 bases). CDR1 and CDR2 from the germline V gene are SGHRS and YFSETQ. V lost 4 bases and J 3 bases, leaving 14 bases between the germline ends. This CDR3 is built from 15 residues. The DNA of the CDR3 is TGCGCCAGCAGCCCAGAAGGGACCTCCAATCAGCCCCAGCATTTT. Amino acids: CASSPEGTSNQPQHF. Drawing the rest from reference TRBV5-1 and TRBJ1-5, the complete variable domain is KAGVTQTPRYLIKTRGQQVTLSCSPISGHRSVSWYQQTPGQGLQFLFEYFSETQRNKGNFPGRFSGRQFSNSRSEMNVSTLELGDSALYLCASSPEGTSNQPQHFGDGTRLSIL.

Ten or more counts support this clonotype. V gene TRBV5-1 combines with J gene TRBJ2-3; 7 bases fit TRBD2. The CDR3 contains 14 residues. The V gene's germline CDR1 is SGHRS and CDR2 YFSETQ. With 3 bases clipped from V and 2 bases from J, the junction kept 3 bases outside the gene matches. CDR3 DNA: TGCGCCAGCAGCTGGACTAGAGTCACAGATACGCAGTATTTT. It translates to CASSWTRVTDTQYF.

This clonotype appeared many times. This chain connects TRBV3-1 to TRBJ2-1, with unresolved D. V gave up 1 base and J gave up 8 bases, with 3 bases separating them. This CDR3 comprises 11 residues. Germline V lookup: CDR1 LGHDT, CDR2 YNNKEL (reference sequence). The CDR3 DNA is TGTGCCAGCAGCCAAGGGGATGAGCAGTTCTTC. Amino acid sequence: CASSQGDEQFF.